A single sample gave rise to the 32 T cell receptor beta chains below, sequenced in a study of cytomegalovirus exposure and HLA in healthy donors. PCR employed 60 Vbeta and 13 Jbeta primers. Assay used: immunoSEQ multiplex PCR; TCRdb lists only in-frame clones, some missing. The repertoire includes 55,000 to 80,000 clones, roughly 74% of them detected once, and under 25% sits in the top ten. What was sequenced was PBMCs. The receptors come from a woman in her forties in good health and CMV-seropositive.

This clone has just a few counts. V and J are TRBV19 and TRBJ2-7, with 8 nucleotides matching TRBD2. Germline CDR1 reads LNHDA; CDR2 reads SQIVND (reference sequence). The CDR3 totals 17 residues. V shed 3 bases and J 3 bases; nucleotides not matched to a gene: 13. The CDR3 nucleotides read TGTGCCAGTAGTATTGGGGGGTATAGCGGGGCCGTCTACGAGCAGTACTTC. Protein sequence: CASSIGGYSGAVYEQYF. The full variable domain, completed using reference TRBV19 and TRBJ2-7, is DGGITQSPKYLFRKEGQNVTLSCEQNLNHDAMYWYRQDPGQGLRLIYYSQIVNDFQKGDIAEGYSVSREKKESFPLTVTSAQKNPTAFYLCASSIGGYSGAVYEQYFGPGTRLTVT.

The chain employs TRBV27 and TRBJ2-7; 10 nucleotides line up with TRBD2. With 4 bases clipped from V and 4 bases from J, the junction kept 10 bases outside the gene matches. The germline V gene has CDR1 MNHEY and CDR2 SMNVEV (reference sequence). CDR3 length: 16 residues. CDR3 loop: CASSSPFSGGKYEQYF. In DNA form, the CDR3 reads TGTGCCAGCAGTTCCCCTTTTAGCGGGGGGAAGTACGAGCAGTACTTC.

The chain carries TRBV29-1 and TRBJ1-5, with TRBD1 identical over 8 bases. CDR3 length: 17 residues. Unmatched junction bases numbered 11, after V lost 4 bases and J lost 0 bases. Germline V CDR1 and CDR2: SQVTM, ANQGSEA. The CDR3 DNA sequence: TGCAGCGTTGTTTGGGGGACAGGTCGGTATAGCAATCAGCCCCAGCATTTT. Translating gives CSVVWGTGRYSNQPQHF.

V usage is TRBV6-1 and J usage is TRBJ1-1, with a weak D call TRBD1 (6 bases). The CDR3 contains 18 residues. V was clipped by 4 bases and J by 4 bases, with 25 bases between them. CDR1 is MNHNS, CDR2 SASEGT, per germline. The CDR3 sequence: CASSVRSGTRGGGTEAFF. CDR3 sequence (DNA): TGTGCCAGCAGTGTCCGATCCGGGACACGCGGGGGTGGCACTGAAGCTTTCTTT.

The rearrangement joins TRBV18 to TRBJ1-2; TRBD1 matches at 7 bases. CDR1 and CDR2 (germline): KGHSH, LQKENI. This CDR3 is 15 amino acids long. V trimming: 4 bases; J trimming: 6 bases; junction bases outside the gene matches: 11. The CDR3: CASSRSGGGMDGYTF. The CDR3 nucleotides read TGTGCCAGCTCACGATCCGGAGGGGGCATGGATGGCTACACCTTC.

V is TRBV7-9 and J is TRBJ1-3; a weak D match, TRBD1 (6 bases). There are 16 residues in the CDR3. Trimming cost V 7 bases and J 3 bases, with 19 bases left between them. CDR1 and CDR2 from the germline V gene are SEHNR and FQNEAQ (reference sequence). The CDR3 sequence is CASTPQGFLGGNTIYF. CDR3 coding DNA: TGTGCCAGCACCCCTCAGGGGTTCTTGGGTGGAAACACCATATATTTT.

CDR3 protein: CASSDSRRGHEGEQFF. CDR3 coding DNA: TGTGCCAGCAGTGACTCGAGGCGGGGGCACGAAGGTGAGCAGTTCTTC. This sequence joins TRBV6-4 and TRBJ2-1; maybe TRBD2 (7 bases). The germline V and J ends were trimmed by 0 bases and 9 bases, with 18 bases remaining between them. Germline CDR1 and CDR2: MRHNA and SNTAGT. CDR3 length equals 16 residues.

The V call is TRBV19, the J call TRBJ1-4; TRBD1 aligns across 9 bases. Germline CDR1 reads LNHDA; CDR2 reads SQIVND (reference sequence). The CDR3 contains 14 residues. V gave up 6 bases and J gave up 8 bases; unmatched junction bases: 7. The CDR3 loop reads CASSQTGGSEKLFF. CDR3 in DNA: TGTGCCAGTAGCCAGACAGGGGGAAGCGAAAAACTGTTTTTT.

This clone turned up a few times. CDR3 region: CASSGDRGDTEAFF. The CDR3 nucleotides are TGTGCCAGTAGTGGGGACAGGGGGGACACTGAAGCTTTCTTT. V is TRBV19 and J is TRBJ1-1; 11 bases line up with TRBD1. V dropped 5 bases and J dropped 3; count of bases not matched to a gene: 2. CDR3 length: 14 amino acids. CDR1 and CDR2 (germline): LNHDA, SQIVND (reference sequence).

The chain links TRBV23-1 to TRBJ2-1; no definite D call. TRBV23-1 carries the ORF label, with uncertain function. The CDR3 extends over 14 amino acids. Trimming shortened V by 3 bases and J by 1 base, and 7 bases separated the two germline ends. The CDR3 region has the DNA TGCGCCAGCAGTCAGAACAGTTCCTACAATGAGCAGTTCTTC. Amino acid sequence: CASSQNSSYNEQFF.

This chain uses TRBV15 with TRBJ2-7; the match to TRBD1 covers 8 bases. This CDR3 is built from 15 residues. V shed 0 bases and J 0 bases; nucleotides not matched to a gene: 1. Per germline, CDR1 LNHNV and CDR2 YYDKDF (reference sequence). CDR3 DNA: TGTGCCACCAGCAGAGATGACAGGGGCTCCTACGAGCAGTACTTC. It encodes CATSRDDRGSYEQYF.

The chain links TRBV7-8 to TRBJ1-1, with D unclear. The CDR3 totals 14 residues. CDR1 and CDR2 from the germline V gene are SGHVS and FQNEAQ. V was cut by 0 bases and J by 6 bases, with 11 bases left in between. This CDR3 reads CASSLAGRGSEAFF. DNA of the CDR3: TGTGCCAGCAGCTTAGCTGGCCGGGGATCTGAAGCTTTCTTT.

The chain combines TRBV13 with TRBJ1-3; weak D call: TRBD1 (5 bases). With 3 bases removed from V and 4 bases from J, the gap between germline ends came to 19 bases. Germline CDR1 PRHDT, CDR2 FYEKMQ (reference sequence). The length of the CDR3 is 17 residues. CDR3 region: CASSLERGQAGGNTIYF. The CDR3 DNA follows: TGTGCCAGCAGCTTGGAACGGGGCCAGGCGGGGGGAAACACCATATATTTT.

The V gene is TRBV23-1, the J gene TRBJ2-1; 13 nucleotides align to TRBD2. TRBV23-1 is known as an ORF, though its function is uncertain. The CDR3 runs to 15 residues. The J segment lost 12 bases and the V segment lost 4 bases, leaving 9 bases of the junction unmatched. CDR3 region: CASSPQPLAGGRQFF. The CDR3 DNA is TGCGCCAGCAGTCCCCAGCCACTAGCGGGGGGGCGGCAGTTCTTC.

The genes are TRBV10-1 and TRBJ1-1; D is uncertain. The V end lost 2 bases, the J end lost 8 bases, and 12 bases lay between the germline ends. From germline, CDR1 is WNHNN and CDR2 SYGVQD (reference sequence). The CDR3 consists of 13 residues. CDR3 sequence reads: CASSEGLGPEAFF. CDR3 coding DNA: TGCGCCAGCAGTGAGGGTCTAGGCCCCGAAGCTTTCTTT.

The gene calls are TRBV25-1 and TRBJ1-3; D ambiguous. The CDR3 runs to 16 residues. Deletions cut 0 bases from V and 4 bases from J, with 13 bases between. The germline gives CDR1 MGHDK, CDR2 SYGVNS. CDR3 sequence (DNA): TGTGCCAGCAGTGAATATGTAAGGGCGGGAGGAAACACCATATATTTT. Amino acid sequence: CASSEYVRAGGNTIYF.

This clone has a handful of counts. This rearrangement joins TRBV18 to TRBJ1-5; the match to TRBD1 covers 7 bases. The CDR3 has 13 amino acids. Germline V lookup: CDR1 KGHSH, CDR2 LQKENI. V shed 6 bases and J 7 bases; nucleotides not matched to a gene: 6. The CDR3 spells CASSRGGQQPQHF. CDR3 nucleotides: TGTGCCAGCTCGAGAGGGGGCCAACAGCCCCAGCATTTT.

DNA for the CDR3: TGTGCCAGCATCCTTCTCCTGGGGGGGGTGGGAGGCTACACCTTC. This codes for CASILLLGGVGGYTF. V usage is TRBV6-1 and J usage is TRBJ1-2, with D possibly matching TRBD1 (5 bases). Germline V gene data show CDR1 as MNHNS and CDR2 as SASEGT. Trimming stripped 7 bases from V and 8 bases from J, with 23 bases between. The CDR3 is 15 amino acids.

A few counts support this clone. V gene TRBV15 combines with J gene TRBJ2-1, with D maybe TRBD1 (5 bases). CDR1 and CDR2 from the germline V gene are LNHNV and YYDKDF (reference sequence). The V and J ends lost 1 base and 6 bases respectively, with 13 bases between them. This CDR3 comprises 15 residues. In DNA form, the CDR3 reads TGTGCCACCAGCAGAGTCAGGGAATCGATCAATGAGCAGTTCTTC. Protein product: CATSRVRESINEQFF.

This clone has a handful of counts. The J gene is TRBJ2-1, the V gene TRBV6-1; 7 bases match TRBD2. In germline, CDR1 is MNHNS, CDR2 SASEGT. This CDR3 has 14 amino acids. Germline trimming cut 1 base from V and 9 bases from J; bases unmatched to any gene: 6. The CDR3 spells CASSEVRGRGEQFF. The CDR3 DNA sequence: TGTGCCAGCAGTGAAGTAAGAGGGAGGGGTGAGCAGTTCTTC.

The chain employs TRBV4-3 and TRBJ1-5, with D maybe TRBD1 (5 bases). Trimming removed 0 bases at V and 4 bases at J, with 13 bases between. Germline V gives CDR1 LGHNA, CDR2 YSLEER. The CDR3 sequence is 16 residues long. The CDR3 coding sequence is TGCGCCAGCAGCCAAGAGTGGGGGGGGATAAATCAGCCCCAGCATTTT. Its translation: CASSQEWGGINQPQHF.

The CDR3 DNA reads as TGCGCCAGCAGCCAAGATAGCAGCCCCGCGGGGGGATTAGATACGCAGTATTTT. It is translated as CASSQDSSPAGGLDTQYF. The gene calls are TRBV4-3 and TRBJ2-3; TRBD2 matches at 8 bases. This CDR3 spans 18 amino acids. Per the germline V gene, CDR1 is LGHNA and CDR2 is YSLEER. J was trimmed by 5 bases and V by 0 bases; bases with no gene match: 13.

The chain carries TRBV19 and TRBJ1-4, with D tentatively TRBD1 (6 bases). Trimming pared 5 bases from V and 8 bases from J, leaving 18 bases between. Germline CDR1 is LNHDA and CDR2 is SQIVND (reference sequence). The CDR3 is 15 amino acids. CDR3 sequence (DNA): TGTGCCAGTAGTGCCGAACAGGGTATTCGGGAAAAACTGTTTTTT. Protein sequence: CASSAEQGIREKLFF.

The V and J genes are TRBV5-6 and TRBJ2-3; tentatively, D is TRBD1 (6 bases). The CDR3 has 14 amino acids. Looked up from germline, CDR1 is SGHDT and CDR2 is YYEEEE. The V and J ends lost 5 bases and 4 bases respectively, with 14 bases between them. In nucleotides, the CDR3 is TGTGCCAGCAGACCTGGACAGACGGCAGATACGCAGTATTTT. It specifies CASRPGQTADTQYF.

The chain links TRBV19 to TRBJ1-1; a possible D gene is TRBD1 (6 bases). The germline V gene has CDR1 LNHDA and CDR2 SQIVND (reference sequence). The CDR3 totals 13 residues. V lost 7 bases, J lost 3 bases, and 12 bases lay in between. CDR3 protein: CASMGTQYTEAFF. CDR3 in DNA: TGTGCCAGTATGGGGACACAATACACTGAAGCTTTCTTT.

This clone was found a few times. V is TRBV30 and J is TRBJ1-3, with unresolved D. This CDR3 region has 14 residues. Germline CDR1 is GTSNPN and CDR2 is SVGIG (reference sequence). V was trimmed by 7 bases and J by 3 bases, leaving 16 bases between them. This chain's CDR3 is CASPFSGGGNTIYF. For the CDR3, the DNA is TGTGCCTCACCGTTCTCAGGAGGTGGAAACACCATATATTTT.

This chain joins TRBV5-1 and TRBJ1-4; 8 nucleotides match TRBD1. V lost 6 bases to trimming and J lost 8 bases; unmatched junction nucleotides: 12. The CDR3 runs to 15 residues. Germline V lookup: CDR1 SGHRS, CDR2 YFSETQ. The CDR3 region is CASTPRGQKGEKLFF. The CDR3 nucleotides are TGCGCCAGCACCCCCAGGGGGCAAAAAGGGGAAAAACTGTTTTTT. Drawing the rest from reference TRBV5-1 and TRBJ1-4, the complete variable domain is KAGVTQTPRYLIKTRGQQVTLSCSPISGHRSVSWYQQTPGQGLQFLFEYFSETQRNKGNFPGRFSGRQFSNSRSEMNVSTLELGDSALYLCASTPRGQKGEKLFFGSGTQLSVL.

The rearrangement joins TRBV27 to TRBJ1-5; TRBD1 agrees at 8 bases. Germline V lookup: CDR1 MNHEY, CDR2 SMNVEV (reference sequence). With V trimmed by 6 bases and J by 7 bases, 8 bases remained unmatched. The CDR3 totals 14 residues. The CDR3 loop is CASSPAGDRQPQHF. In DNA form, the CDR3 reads TGTGCCAGCAGCCCTGCCGGGGACAGGCAGCCCCAGCATTTT.

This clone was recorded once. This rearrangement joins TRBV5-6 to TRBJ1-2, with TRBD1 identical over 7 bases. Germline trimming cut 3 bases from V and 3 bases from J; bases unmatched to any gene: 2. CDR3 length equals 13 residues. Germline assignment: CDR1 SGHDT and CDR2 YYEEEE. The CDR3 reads CASSSGQHYGYTF. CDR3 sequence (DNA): TGTGCCAGCAGCTCGGGACAGCACTATGGCTACACCTTC.

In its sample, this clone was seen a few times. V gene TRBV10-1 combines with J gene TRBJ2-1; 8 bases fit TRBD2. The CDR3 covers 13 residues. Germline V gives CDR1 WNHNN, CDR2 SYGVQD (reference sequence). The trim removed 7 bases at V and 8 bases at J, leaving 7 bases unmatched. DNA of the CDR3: TGCGCCAGCACCCCCTCCGGGAGGGATGAGCAGTTCTTC. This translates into CASTPSGRDEQFF.

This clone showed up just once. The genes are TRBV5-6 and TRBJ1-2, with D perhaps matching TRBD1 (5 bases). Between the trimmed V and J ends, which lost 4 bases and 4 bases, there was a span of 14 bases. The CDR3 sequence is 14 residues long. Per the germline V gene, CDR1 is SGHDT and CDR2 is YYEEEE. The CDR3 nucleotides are TGTGCCAGCAGCCGGGGGATCGCCCTCTATGGCTACACCTTC. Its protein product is CASSRGIALYGYTF. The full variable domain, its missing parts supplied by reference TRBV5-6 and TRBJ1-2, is DAGVTQSPTHLIKTRGQQVTLRCSPKSGHDTVSWYQQALGQGPQFIFQYYEEEERQRGNFPDRFSGHQFPNYSSELNVNALLLGDSALYLCASSRGIALYGYTFGSGTRLTVV.

CDR3 in amino acids: CASSYGGGSGNTIYF. CDR3 bases: TGTGCCAGCAGTTACGGCGGGGGCTCTGGAAACACCATATATTTT. The chain recombines TRBV6-5 with TRBJ1-3, with a tentative D call TRBD1 (5 bases). In germline, CDR1 is MNHEY, CDR2 SVGAGI. V lost 2 bases and J lost 0, with 8 bases in between. The CDR3 covers 15 residues.